Listed below are T cell receptor beta chains from one sample, sequenced in a study of blood T cell repertoires in COVID-19. Sequenced by immunoSEQ multiplex PCR; TCRdb stores in-frame clones only, minus some. Found here are over 100,000 clones, about 80% of them singletons; the top ten hold under 5%. The sample was peripheral blood. These receptors all come from a woman at least 80 years old with acute or convalescent COVID-19. CDR3s include the opening cysteine and the closing phenylalanine or tryptophan. The D gene is left open where the match is weak. Size is stated for part of the rows, as once, few or many counts, or as a class when the clone is expanded.

.	TRBV6-2/TRBV6-3	12	.	TRBJ1-5	CASSSTVQPQHF	TGTGCCAGCAGCTCCACTGTTCAGCCCCAGCATTTT
.	TRBV4-3	14	TRBD1	TRBJ2-2	CASSQNDRDRKLFF	TGCGCCAGCAGCCAAAACGACAGGGACAGGAAGCTGTTTTTT
.	TRBV5-1	14	.	TRBJ1-2	CASSLGTKDYGYTF	TGCGCCAGCAGCTTGGGTACAAAAGACTATGGCTACACCTTC
.	TRBV19	12	.	TRBJ1-6	CASKGVGSPLHF	TGTGCCAGTAAAGGGGTCGGGTCACCCCTCCACTTT
.	TRBV20-1	12	TRBD1	TRBJ1-2	CSASTGEEGYTF	TGCAGTGCTAGTACAGGGGAGGAGGGCTACACCTTC
once	TRBV19	12	TRBD1	TRBJ1-2	CASSRTGFGYTF	TGTGCCAGTAGTAGGACAGGGTTTGGCTACACCTTC
.	TRBV5-6	14	.	TRBJ1-2	CASRRGGGHYGYTF	TGTGCCAGCAGACGCGGGGGGGGCCACTATGGCTACACCTTC
once	TRBV6-5	15	.	TRBJ1-6	CASVEIGVGNSPLHF	TGTGCCAGCGTAGAAATCGGGGTCGGGAATTCACCCCTCCACTTT
.	TRBV24-1	15	.	TRBJ1-4	CATGFGWEVNEKLFF	TGTGCCACCGGATTCGGGTGGGAGGTTAATGAAAAACTGTTTTTT
.	TRBV2	14	.	TRBJ1-5	CASSPRQDHQPQHF	TGTGCCAGCAGTCCTAGACAGGACCATCAGCCCCAGCATTTT
few	TRBV9	16	TRBD1	TRBJ1-2	CASSVDGRGQPYGYTF	TGTGCCAGCAGCGTAGACGGCAGGGGACAGCCCTATGGCTACACCTTC
.	TRBV2	11	TRBD1	TRBJ1-1	CASIDRGEAFF	TGTGCCAGCATAGACAGGGGCGAAGCTTTCTTT
.	TRBV6-5	15	TRBD1	TRBJ1-2	CASSYGGQENYGYTF	TGTGCCAGCAGTTACGGGGGACAGGAAAACTATGGCTACACCTTC
.	TRBV6-2/TRBV6-3	17	.	TRBJ1-1	CASSYSLGQPLNTEAFF	TGTGCCAGCAGTTACTCTCTCGGACAGCCCCTGAACACTGAAGCTTTCTTT
.	TRBV11-2	13	TRBD1	TRBJ1-1	CASSPDRGIEAFF	TGTGCCAGCAGTCCGGACAGGGGGATTGAAGCTTTCTTT
.	TRBV5-1	14	.	TRBJ2-1	CASGEGPGSNEQFF	TGCGCCAGCGGTGAAGGGCCAGGGTCCAATGAGCAGTTCTTC
.	TRBV5-1	16	.	TRBJ1-6	CASSLDGGNPNSPLHF	TGCGCCAGCAGCTTGGATGGGGGCAATCCCAATTCACCCCTCCACTTT
.	TRBV7-2	15	TRBD1	TRBJ1-5	CASSLARTGQEPQHF	TGTGCCAGCAGCTTAGCTAGGACAGGGCAGGAGCCCCAGCATTTT
.	TRBV2	16	.	TRBJ1-4	CASRVGTGATNEKLFF	TGTGCCAGCAGAGTTGGGACGGGGGCAACTAATGAAAAACTGTTTTTT
.	TRBV7-8	19	.	TRBJ1-6	CASSLVARPLSSYNSPLHF	TGTGCCAGCAGCTTAGTAGCTCGACCGCTAAGCTCCTATAATTCACCCCTCCACTTT
.	TRBV18	17	.	TRBJ1-2	CASSPPEGRSGDYGYTF	TGTGCCAGCTCACCACCAGAGGGCCGCTCCGGCGACTATGGCTACACCTTC
once	TRBV4-3	16	.	TRBJ2-7	CASSYHLSDRNYEQYF	TGCGCCAGCAGCTACCACCTCTCAGACAGAAACTACGAGCAGTACTTC
.	TRBV19	14	.	TRBJ1-5	CASSEQGANQPQHF	TGTGCCAGTAGTGAACAGGGCGCCAATCAGCCCCAGCATTTT
.	TRBV4-3	16	TRBD1	TRBJ2-3	CASSQVATGGGDTQYF	TGCGCCAGCAGCCAAGTCGCCACAGGGGGCGGGGATACGCAGTATTTT
.	TRBV3-1/TRBV3-2	12	.	TRBJ2-7	CASSHQGGEQYF	TGTGCCAGCAGCCACCAGGGAGGCGAGCAGTACTTC
.	TRBV24-1	14	TRBD1	TRBJ2-3	CATSGQGKTDTQYF	TGTGCCACCAGTGGACAGGGAAAAACAGATACGCAGTATTTT
.	TRBV3-1/TRBV3-2	13	.	TRBJ1-1	CASSQDQGLSAFF	TGTGCCAGCAGCCAAGATCAGGGGTTATCGGCTTTCTTT
.	TRBV11-2	13	.	TRBJ1-5	CASSLGVSGPQHF	TGTGCCAGCAGCCTCGGGGTCTCGGGGCCCCAGCATTTT
.	TRBV7-9	15	TRBD2	TRBJ2-7	CASSLLAGGPNEQYF	TGTGCCAGCAGCTTATTAGCGGGAGGGCCCAACGAGCAGTACTTC
.	TRBV29-1	16	.	TRBJ1-5	CSVSLPHRAGNQPQHF	TGCAGCGTTTCCCTCCCCCACAGGGCGGGCAATCAGCCCCAGCATTTT
.	TRBV5-1	14	.	TRBJ1-4	CASSLGTTNEKLFF	TGCGCCAGCAGCTTGGGCACTACTAATGAAAAACTGTTTTTT
.	TRBV6-5	13	TRBD1	TRBJ1-6	CASIDRANSPLHF	TGTGCCAGCATAGACAGGGCGAATTCACCCCTCCACTTT
.	TRBV5-1	17	.	TRBJ2-3	CASSSDLAEGGVNTQYF	TGCGCCAGCAGCTCCGACCTAGCGGAGGGGGGCGTAAATACGCAGTATTTT
.	TRBV9	12	.	TRBJ2-7	CASSGDSYEQYF	TGTGCCAGCAGCGGCGATTCCTACGAGCAGTACTTC
.	TRBV18	13	.	TRBJ1-2	CASSPAAGNGYTF	TGTGCCAGCTCACCCGCGGCCGGGAATGGCTACACCTTC
.	TRBV18	13	.	TRBJ1-5	CASSPMTGQPQHF	TGTGCCAGCTCACCTATGACAGGTCAGCCCCAGCATTTT
.	TRBV11-2	13	TRBD1	TRBJ1-1	CASSFPGTGKAFF	TGTGCCAGCAGCTTCCCCGGGACAGGAAAAGCTTTCTTT
.	TRBV9	16	TRBD1	TRBJ2-1	CASSPAGTGAYNEQFF	TGTGCCAGCAGCCCCGCCGGGACAGGGGCCTACAATGAGCAGTTCTTC
.	TRBV5-4	14	.	TRBJ1-5	CASSRRAGNQPQHF	TGTGCCAGCAGCCGGAGGGCGGGCAATCAGCCCCAGCATTTT
.	TRBV27	17	.	TRBJ1-6	CASSPPRGSSYNSPLHF	TGTGCCAGCAGTCCCCCCAGGGGATCTTCCTATAATTCACCCCTCCACTTT
.	TRBV5-6	16	TRBD1	TRBJ1-1	CASSSGTGGLNTEAFF	TGTGCCAGCAGTTCCGGGACAGGGGGCTTGAACACTGAAGCTTTCTTT